This T cell receptor beta chain was sequenced in a study of T cells in women clearing cervical HPV infection. About this clone: The read stops 3 residues short of the end of the CDR3; the missing end is completed from the germline J gene.

Profiling relied on immunoSEQ multiplex PCR, and the TCRdb table lists in-frame clones only, not all of them. The sample table sets out some 26,000 clones. The germline CDR1 and CDR2 sequences are SGHRS and YFSETQ. V trimming: 4 bases; J trimming: 6 bases; junction bases outside the gene matches: 7. This CDR3 comprises 14 residues. The chain recombines TRBV5-1 with TRBJ1-1; TRBD1 aligns across 9 bases. This sequence originates from a woman aged 18-69 years with a cervical HPV16 infection that either progressed to CIN3+ or cleared (not recorded which). The sequencing sample was made of blood buffy coat. The CDR3: CASSNSGTGSEAFF. The CDR3 DNA, read in part, is TGCGCCAGCAGCAACTCCGGGACAGGGTCTGAA.